The T cell receptor beta chain under discussion was sequenced for a study of T cell repertoires in cytomegalovirus infection. TCRdb analysed the reads with MiXCR anew, one entry per CDR3 protein. Of 700,000 to 900,000 distinct CDR3 sequences listed, 25% to 30% were seen once; the top ten hold around 13%. This clonotype has more than one count but fewer than ten. Its antigen is undetermined. CDR3 length: 14 residues. Between the trimmed V and J ends, which lost 4 bases and 1 base, there was a span of 10 bases. CDR1 LGHNT and CDR2 FRNRAP come from the germline V gene. The sample consisted of cultured CD8+ T cells from PBMCs, taken from culture after CMV antigen stimulation. This receptor was obtained from a human donor in good health (CMV status not recorded). Some clones in this sample may be carry-over from other donors' samples. The rearrangement uses TRBV12-5 and TRBJ1-1; weak D call: TRBD1 (5 bases). CDR3 residues: CASGWGTGNTEAFF. The CDR3, as DNA: TGTGCTAGTGGTTGGGGGACGGGGAACACTGAAGCTTTCTTT.